This TCR beta chain emerged from a study of blood T cell repertoires in COVID-19. Overall study: From the United States, Italy and Spain came samples of acute and convalescent COVID-19.

Germline loops: CDR1 LGHNA, CDR2 YSLEER. This CDR3 comprises 17 residues. Trimming stripped 0 bases from V and 0 bases from J, with 14 bases between. Methods used by the authors: The assay estimated nucleated cells by amplifying reference gene primers. The repertoire was sequenced with immunoSEQ multiplex PCR; TCRdb's copy has only in-frame clones and lacks some. That table furnishes V, J and clone size, whereas the DNA furnished D and trimming. The sample has 95,000 to 110,000 clones, approximately 91% seen once; the top ten hold roughly 5%. The sample taken for sequencing was peripheral blood. J is TRBJ1-1 and V is TRBV4-3; D ambiguous. This receptor was obtained from a human donor in a cohort sampled during active COVID-19. DNA for the CDR3: TGCGCCAGCAGCCAAGATCTGCAGTCTTTTATGAACACTGAAGCTTTCTTT. It codes for CASSQDLQSFMNTEAFF.